This passage covers 7 T cell receptor beta chains from one sample sequenced in a study of blood T cell repertoires in COVID-19. Clones were read by immunoSEQ multiplex PCR, and TCRdb kept only the in-frame ones, dropping some. The data show about 200,000 clones, about 80% seen once. Source material: PBMCs or T cells enriched from blood (not recorded which). The receptors shown here come from a woman aged 60 to 75 with acute COVID-19.

The rearrangement joins TRBV5-8 to TRBJ2-1, with D possibly being TRBD1 (6 bases). The CDR3 is 14 residues long. The germline CDR1 and CDR2 sequences are SGHTS and YDEGEE. Trimming took off 3 bases at V and 4 bases at J, with 11 bases between the two ends. The CDR3 region is CASSSRDMYNEQFF. CDR3 coding DNA: TGTGCCAGCAGCTCCCGGGACATGTACAATGAGCAGTTCTTC.

The rearrangement joins TRBV7-9 to TRBJ1-5; D is perhaps TRBD1 (6 bases). Germline CDR1 SEHNR, CDR2 FQNEAQ (reference sequence). Trimming stripped 5 bases from V and 7 bases from J, with 15 bases between. CDR3 length: 14 amino acids. Here the CDR3 DNA reads TGTGCCAGCAGCCCGGCGGGGGGGCCCCAGCCCCAGCATTTT. This codes for CASSPAGGPQPQHF.

Details on this clone: Just one base apart from a much larger clone, this may be a read error. CDR3 DNA: TGTGCCAGCCATAACACTGAAGCTTTCTTT. This gives the protein CASHNTEAFF. The rearrangement uses TRBV6-5 and TRBJ1-1; D gene ambiguous. The germline CDR1 and CDR2 sequences are MNHEY and SVGAGI. This CDR3 contains 10 residues. Trimming left V 8 bases short and J 2 bases short, with 3 bases between.

The J gene is TRBJ2-1, the V gene TRBV19; D is unresolved. CDR3 length: 13 residues. V lost 11 bases and J lost 7, with 18 bases in between. The germline CDR1 and CDR2 sequences are LNHDA and SQIVND (reference sequence). The CDR3 loop is CAAGSAVPNEQFF. The CDR3 nucleotides read TGTGCCGCTGGAAGCGCGGTACCTAATGAGCAGTTCTTC.

The V gene is TRBV7-9, the J gene TRBJ2-5; 9 bases line up with TRBD1. This CDR3 region has 15 residues. V was clipped by 5 bases and J by 2 bases; unmatched bases: 6. In germline, CDR1 is SEHNR, CDR2 FQNEAQ (reference sequence). DNA for the CDR3: TGTGCCAGCAGCACGACAGGGGGTGGTCAAGAGACCCAGTACTTC. Translating it yields CASSTTGGGQETQYF.

V is TRBV30 and J is TRBJ1-3, with D uncertain. The V end lost 3 bases, the J end lost 0 bases, and 6 bases lay between the germline ends. The CDR3 has 13 residues. CDR1 is GTSNPN and CDR2 is SVGIG in the germline V gene (reference sequence). The CDR3 DNA follows: TGTGCCTGGAGCCGGAGCTCTGGAAACACCATATATTTT. Translated, it gives CAWSRSSGNTIYF.

This chain joins TRBV3-1 (or the pseudogene TRBV3-2) and TRBJ2-5, with D possibly being TRBD1 (6 bases). This CDR3 spans 14 amino acids. CDR1 and CDR2 (germline): LGHDT, YNNKEL (reference sequence). V was clipped by 4 bases and J by 5 bases, with 14 bases between them. CDR3 region: CASSPRQGLETQYF. Written as DNA, the CDR3 is TGTGCCAGCAGCCCAAGGCAGGGGCTGGAGACCCAGTACTTC.